The text below deals with one TCR beta chain. Which antigen it targets is not known. No much larger clonotype is one base removed from it; base qualities were not supplied. These data come from a study of T-cell memory formation after mild COVID-19 (dated by TCRdb to about 2021). Describing the broader study: Most TCR sequence clusters were specific to one of the two donors. The cohort comprised two young, previously healthy adult volunteers, one female and one male. In a couple of donors, T-cell clones that expanded and contracted after mild COVID-19 were followed by sequencing TCRalpha and TCRbeta repertoires longitudinally.

Including the terminal cysteine and phenylalanine, the CDR3 comprises 15 residues. The retained sequence is limited to the CDR3, 45 bases, with the frame set at the first base. V trim: 3 bases; J trim: 5 bases; unmatched bases: 6. The germline V gene yields SGHVS for CDR1 and FNYEAQ for CDR2. What the research found in general, with its limitations: The study covered only two mild cases, and larger cohorts including severe cases with pre-infection samples were considered necessary. Balanced CD4/CD8 phenotypes were observed for clones contracting from day 15 to 85, whereas a bias towards CD4+ was observed for a second wave of clones expanding from day 15 to 37. The detection of some responding clones in pre-infection memory suggests that pre-existing cross-reactive memory T cells joined the SARS-CoV-2 response. Whether the second-wave clones peaking on day 37 were SARS-CoV-2 specific was not confirmed. Contracting CD4+ clones appeared mostly in the CM and EM memory subsets, whereas CD8+ clones were enriched in EMRA.

Sequencing used an Illumina NovaSeq 6000. cDNA libraries for TCRalpha and TCRbeta were prepared by 5'RACE using constant-segment primers, with sample barcodes and unique molecular identifiers added. Trizol reagent was used to extract RNA from every sample. Libraries were amplified in two PCR steps, with a second sample barcode and Illumina TruSeq adapters added in the second step. Libraries were sequenced on an Illumina NovaSeq with 2 x 150 bp paired-end reads. The study's processing was this. Reads were demultiplexed and collapsed into UMI-guided consensus sequences with migec v1.2.7. Using mixcr v2.1.11, UMI consensuses were aligned to TRA and TRB V and J templates and then assembled into clonotypes. Expanded or contracted clonotypes were those called significant by both edgeR and NoisET, with noise models trained on biological replicates. For edgeR calls, the cutoffs were a false discovery rate-adjusted p below 0.01 and a log2 fold-change threshold of 1. As an exploratory analysis of dynamics, max-normalized trajectories of the 1000 most abundant clonotypes were examined with PCA combined with hierarchical clustering. The CD4 or CD8 phenotype of responding clones was assigned using the separately sequenced CD4+ and CD8+ repertoires. TCRdb itself trimmed the public reads at Q25 with fastp, ran MiXCR and retained productive beta chains. Duplicate CDR3 protein sequences are folded into a single record with the most common DNA and genes. What appears here as the V and J calls and clone size reflects TCRdb's work, not the paper's. The sample records about half a million distinct CDR3 sequences, approximately 18% of which are singletons. In total, the top ten clones hold roughly 12% of the sample.

PBMCs were isolated by Ficoll-Paque density gradient centrifugation. The source material was PBMCs or a T cell subset sorted from them (not recorded which). Recombination joined TRBV7-6 with TRBJ2-1; the central 8 bases match TRBD2. The sequence came from an adult woman who had mild COVID-19 (a few samples of this study predate the infection). The sample titles of this study are shuffled in the database, so cell type and time point are left out; the donor was told from shared clones. The DNA sequence is TGTGCCAGCAGCTTGGGACTAGGGCGGGACAATGAGCAGTTCTTC. Its protein reads: CASSLGLGRDNEQFF.